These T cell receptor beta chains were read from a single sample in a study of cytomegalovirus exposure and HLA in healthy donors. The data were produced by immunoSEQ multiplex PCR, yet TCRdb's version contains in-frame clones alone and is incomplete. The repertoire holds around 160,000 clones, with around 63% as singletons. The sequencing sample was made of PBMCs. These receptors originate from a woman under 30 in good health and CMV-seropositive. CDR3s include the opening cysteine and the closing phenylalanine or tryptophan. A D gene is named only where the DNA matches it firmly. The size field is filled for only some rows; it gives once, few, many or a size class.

CDR3nt: TGTGCCAGCAGCAAAAAAGGGCGCTGGGACAAAGATACGCAGTATTTT
CDR3aa: CASSKKGRWDKDTQYF
d_gene: .
v_gene: TRBV21-1
j_gene: TRBJ2-3
abundance: .

CDR3nt: TGCGCCAGCAGCCGCCCTTCGGGAACCGGGGAGCTGTTTTTT
CDR3aa: CASSRPSGTGELFF
d_gene: .
v_gene: TRBV5-1
j_gene: TRBJ2-2
abundance: .

CDR3nt: TGTGCCAGCTCACCCGGGACAGGGAATGAAAAACTGTTTTTT
CDR3aa: CASSPGTGNEKLFF
d_gene: TRBD1
v_gene: TRBV18
j_gene: TRBJ1-4
abundance: few

CDR3nt: TGTGCCTGGAGTGTAGATCCAGGGCGAAGTCAGCCCCAGCATTTT
CDR3aa: CAWSVDPGRSQPQHF
d_gene: .
v_gene: TRBV30
j_gene: TRBJ1-5
abundance: .

CDR3nt: TGTGCCAGCAGCCCTGGGACTAGCGGGGATAGCTTC
CDR3aa: CASSPGTSGDSF
d_gene: TRBD2
v_gene: TRBV13
j_gene: TRBJ2-7
abundance: few

CDR3nt: TGTGCCGGGCAGGGGCAGATGAACACTGAAGCTTTCTTT
CDR3aa: CAGQGQMNTEAFF
d_gene: .
v_gene: TRBV6-1
j_gene: TRBJ1-1
abundance: few

CDR3nt: TGTGCCACCAGCAACCCCAGACAGGGGGCGGGGGCTAATGAAAAACTGTTTTTT
CDR3aa: CATSNPRQGAGANEKLFF
d_gene: TRBD1
v_gene: TRBV15
j_gene: TRBJ1-4
abundance: .

CDR3nt: TGCAGCGTTGAACAGGGGAATGAAGCTTTCTTT
CDR3aa: CSVEQGNEAFF
d_gene: .
v_gene: TRBV29-1
j_gene: TRBJ1-1
abundance: .

CDR3nt: TGCGCCAGCAGCCAAGTCCGGGACTACGAGCAGTACTTC
CDR3aa: CASSQVRDYEQYF
d_gene: .
v_gene: TRBV4-1
j_gene: TRBJ2-7
abundance: once

CDR3nt: TGCGCCAGCAGCTTCCGGGACAGGGCTCACGAGCAGTACTTC
CDR3aa: CASSFRDRAHEQYF
d_gene: TRBD1
v_gene: TRBV4-3
j_gene: TRBJ2-7
abundance: .